This passage covers 14 T cell receptor beta chains from one sample sequenced in a study of blood T cell repertoires in COVID-19. The data were produced by immunoSEQ multiplex PCR, yet TCRdb's version contains in-frame clones alone and is incomplete. The sample includes tens of thousands of clones, about 88% seen only once; the top ten take 1% to 1.5%. Source material: peripheral blood. The receptors shown here come from a man aged 55 to 70 with acute or convalescent COVID-19.

V and J are TRBV19 and TRBJ1-5; tentative D call: TRBD1 (6 bases). Per germline, CDR1 LNHDA and CDR2 SQIVND (reference sequence). Trimming removed 5 bases at V and 3 bases at J, with 11 bases between. The CDR3 totals 14 residues. DNA of the CDR3: TGTGCCAGTAGTCGGGGGGACACCAATCAGCCCCAGCATTTT. It yields the protein CASSRGDTNQPQHF.

There are a few counts of this clone. The chain employs TRBV15 and TRBJ1-1, with 9 bases identical to TRBD1. The CDR3 is 15 amino acids. Germline CDR1 LNHNV, CDR2 YYDKDF (reference sequence). With 1 base clipped from V and 6 bases from J, the junction kept 6 bases outside the gene matches. The CDR3 is CATSRAPTGGPEAFF. For the CDR3, the DNA is TGTGCCACCAGCAGAGCTCCGACAGGGGGGCCTGAAGCTTTCTTT.

CDR3 sequence (DNA): TGCGCCAGCAGCCAAGATACAGCGGGTCGCATGAATACGCAGTATTTT. Translation: CASSQDTAGRMNTQYF. The rearrangement uses TRBV4-3 and TRBJ2-3; TRBD2 might be the D (6 bases). In germline, CDR1 is LGHNA, CDR2 YSLEER. The CDR3 sequence is 16 residues long. V lost 0 bases to trimming and J lost 7 bases, with 17 bases between them.

The V and J genes are TRBV5-6 and TRBJ2-7; 8 bases match TRBD2. Germline CDR1 is SGHDT and CDR2 is YYEEEE. This CDR3 has 15 amino acids. After removal of 0 bases from V and 2 bases from J, the junction contained 4 bases not matched to a gene. CDR3 loop: CASSLGTSGAYEQYF. The CDR3 DNA reads TGTGCCAGCAGCTTGGGAACTAGCGGAGCCTACGAGCAGTACTTC.

This clone is termed medium-sized. The J gene is TRBJ2-7, the V gene TRBV4-1; 13 bases are shared with TRBD2. CDR3 length: 16 amino acids. Germline trimming cut 3 bases from V and 5 bases from J; bases unmatched to any gene: 7. Germline lookup yields CDR1 MGHRA and CDR2 YSYEKL. The CDR3 sequence: CASSQALLAGGDEQYF. The DNA of the CDR3 is TGCGCCAGCAGCCAGGCCCTACTAGCGGGAGGGGACGAGCAGTACTTC.

The chain links TRBV5-1 to TRBJ2-7, with 10 bases identical to TRBD1. The CDR3 totals 14 residues. The trim removed 4 bases at V and 2 bases at J, leaving 3 bases unmatched. In germline, CDR1 is SGHRS, CDR2 YFSETQ. The CDR3 DNA sequence: TGCGCCAGCAGCCGGGACAGGGGCCCCTACGAGCAGTACTTC. Residues: CASSRDRGPYEQYF.

This clone came up once. The chain joins TRBV29-1 to TRBJ2-5; the D gene is possibly TRBD2 (7 bases). Germline V gives CDR1 SQVTM, CDR2 ANQGSEA. CDR3 length: 12 residues. V dropped 4 bases and J dropped 5 bases, with 11 bases sitting between them. The CDR3 loop reads CSVGGGGETQYF. In nucleotides, the CDR3 is TGCAGCGTTGGAGGGGGAGGGGAGACCCAGTACTTC.

The V and J genes are TRBV4-2 and TRBJ2-7, with 9 bases that match TRBD2. Germline V gene sequence: CDR1 LGHNA, CDR2 YNFKEQ. The CDR3 length is 19 residues. V shed 2 bases, J shed 2 bases, and the junction held 16 bases outside the gene matches. The chain's CDR3 is CASSQRQTLAGENPYEQYF. The CDR3, as DNA: TGTGCCAGCAGCCAACGCCAAACTTTAGCGGGAGAGAACCCCTACGAGCAGTACTTC.

DNA for the CDR3: TGCGCCAGCAGCTCCGGGACAGGGGGAAGTAGCACTGAAGCTTTCTTT. Its translation: CASSSGTGGSSTEAFF. This chain joins TRBV5-1 and TRBJ1-1; 11 nucleotides match TRBD1. The CDR3 extends over 16 amino acids. V was clipped by 3 bases and J by 4 bases; unmatched bases: 8. Germline CDR1 SGHRS, CDR2 YFSETQ. The whole variable domain, remainder taken from reference TRBV5-1 and TRBJ1-1, is KAGVTQTPRYLIKTRGQQVTLSCSPISGHRSVSWYQQTPGQGLQFLFEYFSETQRNKGNFPGRFSGRQFSNSRSEMNVSTLELGDSALYLCASSSGTGGSSTEAFFGQGTRLTVV.

The CDR3 nucleotides are TGTGCCAGCAGCCAAGGAGGCCCCTCTAACTATGGCTACACCTTC. This gives the protein CASSQGGPSNYGYTF. This chain links TRBV3-1 (or the pseudogene TRBV3-2) with TRBJ1-2, with D unclear. The CDR3 length is 15 residues. The V and J ends lost 1 base and 0 bases respectively, with 9 bases between them. Germline V lookup: CDR1 LGHDT, CDR2 YNNKEL (reference sequence).

CDR3 sequence reads: CAISAGTGNSPLHF. The CDR3 DNA follows: TGTGCCATCAGCGCCGGGACAGGGAATTCACCCCTCCACTTT. V usage is TRBV10-3 and J usage is TRBJ1-6; 9 bases map to TRBD1. Germline V gene data show CDR1 as ENHRY and CDR2 as SYGVKD. The V segment lost 6 bases and the J segment 7 bases; nucleotides outside the gene matches: 4. The CDR3 extends over 14 amino acids.

This chain links TRBV19 with TRBJ2-1; 11 bases agree with TRBD2. The V segment lost 6 bases and the J segment 4 bases; nucleotides outside the gene matches: 2. The CDR3 runs to 14 residues. Germline lookup yields CDR1 LNHDA and CDR2 SQIVND (reference sequence). CDR3: CASRASGRYNEQFF. CDR3 nucleotide sequence: TGTGCCAGTAGGGCTAGCGGGAGGTACAATGAGCAGTTCTTC.

The chain is built from TRBV7-2 and TRBJ2-3; the D gene is possibly TRBD2 (5 bases). Trimming shortened V by 5 bases and J by 6 bases, and 12 bases separated the two germline ends. The CDR3 length is 13 residues. The germline CDR1 and CDR2 sequences are SGHTA and FQGNSA. CDR3 coding DNA: TGTGCCAGCAGCGCTAGCCAAGGGGATACGCAGTATTTT. Translated: CASSASQGDTQYF.

The chain carries TRBV3-1 (or the pseudogene TRBV3-2) and TRBJ2-3; possibly TRBD1 for D (5 bases). Germline CDR1 reads LGHDT; CDR2 reads YNNKEL (reference sequence). V was clipped by 5 bases and J by 3 bases, with 12 bases between them. The CDR3 runs 14 residues. The CDR3 bases are TGTGCCAGCAGCTATCGGTCAGGGACAGATACGCAGTATTTT. It is translated as CASSYRSGTDTQYF.